This T cell receptor (beta chain) originates from a study of T cell responses to AZD1222 COVID-19 vaccine. Produced via immunoSEQ multiplex PCR; TCRdb's table is partial and in-frame only. The sample consists of about 200,000 clones, around 94% of them appearing once. For this clone: Its antigen is as yet unknown. This sample also contains other DNA sequences that code for the same CDR3.

Study-level results: Dominant CD4 TCR responses targeted spike regions 160-218 and 743-854. Receipt of two AZD1222 doses was followed by a rise in Spike-specific TCR breadth and depth. Clonal diversity was possibly underestimated, and white British individuals and females predominated among donors.

The germline gives CDR1 SGHTA, CDR2 FQGNSA. V was pared by 1 base and J by 0 bases, with 5 bases between. CDR3 length: 14 amino acids. V gene TRBV7-2 combines with J gene TRBJ2-3; D not resolved. The sample in question was peripheral blood, obtained on day 0 of AZD1222 vaccination. This TCR was recovered from an adult in good health. The CDR3 here is CASSLVASTDTQYF. Here the CDR3 DNA reads TGTGCCAGCAGCTTAGTAGCTAGCACAGATACGCAGTATTTT.